The clone carrying this TCR beta chain was found a few times. Germline values: CDR1 SGHAT, CDR2 FQNNGV. V lost 1 base and J lost 1, with 8 bases in between. This CDR3 is 14 amino acids long. The data originate from a study of blood T cell repertoires in COVID-19. Study overall: Sample material is recorded as cDNA or gDNA derived from T cells, B-cell-depleted T cells, or PBMCs.

The assay was immunoSEQ multiplex PCR, and TCRdb's table has in-frame clones only and misses some. Of about 94,000 clones listed, 84% were seen once; the top ten hold about 6.3%. This clonotype was sampled from a man between 60 and 70 years old with acute or convalescent COVID-19. The sample was peripheral blood. J is TRBJ2-7 and V is TRBV11-2; D may be TRBD2 (6 bases). Written as DNA, the CDR3 is TGTGCCAGCAGCTTAGCGGGGGTTTCCTACGAGCAGTACTTC. Its protein product is CASSLAGVSYEQYF.